Listed below are T cell receptor beta chains from one sample, sequenced in a study of technical replicates of blood from several donors. Assay used: immunoSEQ multiplex PCR; TCRdb lists only in-frame clones, some missing. Of 76,000 or so clones detected, 91% appear once; the ten largest clones hold about 0.25%. The sample was T cells isolated from PBMCs. The origin of the receptors is a human donor in good health. Both conserved end residues are part of each CDR3. Each record gives: J gene, clone size, V gene, D gene, CDR3 DNA, CDR3 protein. The D gene is left open where the match is weak. Expanded clones are given a class, and other clones once, few, many or no size at all.

J: TRBJ2-3
size: few
V: TRBV7-7
D: TRBD1
DNA: TGTGCTAGCAGCCCCTCCCAGGGGGCTTCCACAGATACGCAGTATTTT
CDR3: CASSPSQGASTDTQYF

J: TRBJ2-1
size: once
V: TRBV11-3
D: TRBD2
DNA: TGTGCCAGCAGCCCCCGCGGGAGGAATGAGCAGTTCTTC
CDR3: CASSPRGRNEQFF

J: TRBJ1-4
size: .
V: TRBV19
D: .
DNA: TGTGCCAGTAGTATGTTACACCAGGGGATTCGGGAAAAACTGTTTTTT
CDR3: CASSMLHQGIREKLFF

J: TRBJ2-1
size: .
V: TRBV29-1
D: .
DNA: TGCAGCGTTGTAGGGGGCTCCTACAATGAGCAGTTCTTC
CDR3: CSVVGGSYNEQFF

J: TRBJ2-5
size: .
V: TRBV7-9
D: .
DNA: TGTGCCAGCAGCTTATTCGAAGAGACCCAGTACTTC
CDR3: CASSLFEETQYF

J: TRBJ1-5
size: once
V: TRBV6-5
D: TRBD1
DNA: TGTGCCAGCAGGAGGACAGGGACCCATCAGCCCCAGCATTTT
CDR3: CASRRTGTHQPQHF

J: TRBJ2-1
size: once
V: TRBV5-1
D: TRBD2
DNA: TGCGCCAGCAGCCCCCGGGAGGTGCTCTACAATGAGCAGTTCTTC
CDR3: CASSPREVLYNEQFF

J: TRBJ1-2
size: few
V: TRBV10-3
D: .
DNA: TGTGCCATCGGCAGGGATGGGAATGGCTACACCTTC
CDR3: CAIGRDGNGYTF

J: TRBJ2-2
size: .
V: TRBV5-4
D: .
DNA: TGTGCCAGCAGCTTGAAGGTCGGGGGGGAGCTGTTTTTT
CDR3: CASSLKVGGELFF

J: TRBJ1-1
size: .
V: TRBV6-5
D: .
DNA: TGTGCCAGCAGCCGAGGACGGGGTACAAACACTGAAGCTTTCTTT
CDR3: CASSRGRGTNTEAFF

J: TRBJ2-1
size: .
V: TRBV10-2
D: TRBD2
DNA: TGCGCCAGCACCCCAGCGGGAGCCTACAATGAGCAGTTCTTC
CDR3: CASTPAGAYNEQFF

J: TRBJ2-7
size: .
V: TRBV5-8
D: .
DNA: TGTGCCAGCAGCTTATCAGGGGATCAGTTCTACGAGCAGTACTTC
CDR3: CASSLSGDQFYEQYF

J: TRBJ1-4
size: .
V: TRBV10-1
D: .
DNA: TGCGCCAGCAGCGATAAGGGAGCTAATGAAAAACTGTTTTTT
CDR3: CASSDKGANEKLFF

J: TRBJ2-7
size: .
V: TRBV19
D: TRBD1
DNA: TGTGCCAGTAGTGGGAGACAGGGGGCTGGCTACGAGCAGTACTTC
CDR3: CASSGRQGAGYEQYF

J: TRBJ2-1
size: .
V: TRBV5-1
D: TRBD2
DNA: TGCGCCAGCAGCTTGGCCACTAGCGGGGCCTACAATGAGCAGTTCTTC
CDR3: CASSLATSGAYNEQFF

J: TRBJ1-4
size: .
V: TRBV2
D: .
DNA: TGTGCCAGCAGTGACCAAACTGCAACTAATGAAAAACTGTTTTTT
CDR3: CASSDQTATNEKLFF

J: TRBJ2-7
size: .
V: TRBV9
D: .
DNA: TGTGCCAGCAGCGTGAGCGCCGTCGCTGTGCAGTACTTC
CDR3: CASSVSAVAVQYF

J: TRBJ2-4
size: .
V: TRBV5-1
D: TRBD1
DNA: TGCGCCAGCAGCTGGGGACAGGGTTTTTACATTCAGTACTTC
CDR3: CASSWGQGFYIQYF

J: TRBJ1-6
size: .
V: TRBV9
D: .
DNA: TGTGCCAGCAGCGCCGTGGGGCGGCAGAATTCACCCCTCCACTTT
CDR3: CASSAVGRQNSPLHF

J: TRBJ2-1
size: .
V: TRBV4-1
D: .
DNA: TGCGCCAGCAGCCAAGTAGACAGAAACAATGAGCAGTTCTTC
CDR3: CASSQVDRNNEQFF

J: TRBJ1-6
size: .
V: TRBV6-5
D: .
DNA: TGTGCCAGCAGTTACCAGGGGAGCTCCTATAATTCACCCCTCCACTTT
CDR3: CASSYQGSSYNSPLHF

J: TRBJ2-7
size: .
V: TRBV4-2
D: .
DNA: TGTGCCAGCAGCCAAGATCGGTACCGGGTAGGTTCCTACGAGCAGTACTTC
CDR3: CASSQDRYRVGSYEQYF

J: TRBJ2-1
size: .
V: TRBV7-9
D: TRBD1
DNA: TGTGCCAGCAGCTTAGTACCGGGACAGGGCCACAATGAGCAGTTCTTC
CDR3: CASSLVPGQGHNEQFF

J: TRBJ2-7
size: .
V: TRBV11-1
D: TRBD1
DNA: TGTGCCAGCAGCTTAGGAGAGACAGGGCCCTACGAGCAGTACTTC
CDR3: CASSLGETGPYEQYF

J: TRBJ2-7
size: .
V: TRBV6-5
D: TRBD2
DNA: TGTGCCAGCCAACTAGCGGGGTCCTACGAGCAGTACTTC
CDR3: CASQLAGSYEQYF

J: TRBJ2-5
size: .
V: TRBV6-1
D: .
DNA: TGTGCCAGCAGTGTGTCCCTAAGACAAGAGACCCAGTACTTC
CDR3: CASSVSLRQETQYF

J: TRBJ2-7
size: .
V: TRBV5-1
D: TRBD2
DNA: TGCGCCAGCAGCTTGCGGGGACTAGCGGGGGGCCACCTGGACGACGAGCAGTACTTC
CDR3: CASSLRGLAGGHLDDEQYF

J: TRBJ2-2
size: .
V: TRBV6-4
D: .
DNA: TGTGCCAGCAGCCGGTCTACGACCGGGGAGCTGTTTTTT
CDR3: CASSRSTTGELFF

J: TRBJ2-2
size: .
V: TRBV7-3
D: .
DNA: TGTGCCAGCAGCTTCTTAAACACCGGGGAGCTGTTTTTT
CDR3: CASSFLNTGELFF

J: TRBJ2-1
size: .
V: TRBV6-1
D: .
DNA: TGTGCCAGCACGCGGCCCAGCTCCTACAATGAGCAGTTCTTC
CDR3: CASTRPSSYNEQFF

J: TRBJ1-1
size: once
V: TRBV28
D: TRBD1
DNA: TGTGCCAGCAGTTGGGGACAGGGGGCGGTGACTGAAGCTTTCTTT
CDR3: CASSWGQGAVTEAFF

J: TRBJ1-1
size: .
V: TRBV7-6
D: .
DNA: TGTGCCAGCAGCTTAGCGATGGGGGCAGCTGAAGCTTTCTTT
CDR3: CASSLAMGAAEAFF

J: TRBJ2-1
size: .
V: TRBV14
D: .
DNA: TGTGCCAGCAGCCTCCGGGACACCACCTACAATGAGCAGTTCTTC
CDR3: CASSLRDTTYNEQFF

J: TRBJ2-2
size: .
V: TRBV9
D: TRBD2
DNA: TGTGCCAGCAGCATCCGACTAGCGGGAGGGCCGGGTAACGGGGAGCTGTTTTTT
CDR3: CASSIRLAGGPGNGELFF

J: TRBJ1-2
size: few
V: TRBV18
D: TRBD1
DNA: TGTGCCAGCTCACCAAGCGACAGGGTAGCCTATGGCTACACCTTC
CDR3: CASSPSDRVAYGYTF

J: TRBJ1-1
size: .
V: TRBV7-9
D: .
DNA: TGTGCCAGCAGCTTAGGACAGGCCTTGAACACTGAAGCTTTCTTT
CDR3: CASSLGQALNTEAFF

J: TRBJ2-1
size: once
V: TRBV9
D: TRBD2
DNA: TGTGCCAGCAGCGTCAGCCGGACTAGCGGGGGATCCTACAATGAGCAGTTCTTC
CDR3: CASSVSRTSGGSYNEQFF